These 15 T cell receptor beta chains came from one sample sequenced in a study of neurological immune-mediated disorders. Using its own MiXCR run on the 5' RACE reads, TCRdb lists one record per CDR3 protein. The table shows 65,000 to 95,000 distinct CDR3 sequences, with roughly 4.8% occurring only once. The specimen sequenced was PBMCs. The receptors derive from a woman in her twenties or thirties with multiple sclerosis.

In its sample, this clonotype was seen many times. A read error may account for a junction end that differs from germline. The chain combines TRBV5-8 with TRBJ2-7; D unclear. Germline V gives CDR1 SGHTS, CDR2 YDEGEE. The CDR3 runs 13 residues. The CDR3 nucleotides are TGTGCCAGCAACTTGGTCCGGAGTTACGAGCAGTACTTC. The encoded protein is CASNLVRSYEQYF.

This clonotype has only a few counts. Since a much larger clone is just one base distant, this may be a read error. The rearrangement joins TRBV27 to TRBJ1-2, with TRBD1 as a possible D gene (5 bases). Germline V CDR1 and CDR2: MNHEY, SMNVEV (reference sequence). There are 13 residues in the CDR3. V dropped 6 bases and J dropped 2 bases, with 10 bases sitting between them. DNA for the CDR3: TGTGCCAGCAGCCGAAAGGGGAACTATGGCTACACCTTC. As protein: CASSRKGNYGYTF.

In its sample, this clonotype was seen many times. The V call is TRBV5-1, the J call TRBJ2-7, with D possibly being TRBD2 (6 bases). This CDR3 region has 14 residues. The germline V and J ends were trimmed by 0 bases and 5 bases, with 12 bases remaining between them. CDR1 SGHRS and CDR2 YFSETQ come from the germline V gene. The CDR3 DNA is TGCGCCAGCAGCTTGGGGGACTCGTACCACGAGCAGTACTTC. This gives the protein CASSLGDSYHEQYF. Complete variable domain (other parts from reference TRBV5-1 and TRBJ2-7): KAGVTQTPRYLIKTRGQQVTLSCSPISGHRSVSWYQQTPGQGLQFLFEYFSETQRNKGNFPGRFSGRQFSNSRSEMNVSTLELGDSALYLCASSLGDSYHEQYFGPGTRLTVT.

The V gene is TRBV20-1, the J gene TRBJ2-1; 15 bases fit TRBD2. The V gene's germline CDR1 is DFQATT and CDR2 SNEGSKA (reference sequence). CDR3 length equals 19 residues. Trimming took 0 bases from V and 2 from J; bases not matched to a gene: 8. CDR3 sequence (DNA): TGCAGTGCTAGAGACCGACCCGGGACTAGCGGGAGGCCCTACAATGAGCAGTTCTTC. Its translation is CSARDRPGTSGRPYNEQFF.

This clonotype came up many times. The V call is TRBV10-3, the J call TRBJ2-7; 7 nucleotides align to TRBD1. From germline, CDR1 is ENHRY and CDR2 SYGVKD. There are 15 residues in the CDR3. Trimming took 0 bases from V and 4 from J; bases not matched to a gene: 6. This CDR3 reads CAISESTGSLYEQYF. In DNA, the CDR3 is TGTGCCATCAGTGAGTCGACAGGGTCGTTGTACGAGCAGTACTTC.

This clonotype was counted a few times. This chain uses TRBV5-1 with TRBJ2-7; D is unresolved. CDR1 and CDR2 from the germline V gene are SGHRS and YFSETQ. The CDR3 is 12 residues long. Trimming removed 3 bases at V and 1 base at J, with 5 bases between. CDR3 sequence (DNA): TGCGCCAGCAGCTGGCCGTCCTACGAGCAGTACTTC. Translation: CASSWPSYEQYF.

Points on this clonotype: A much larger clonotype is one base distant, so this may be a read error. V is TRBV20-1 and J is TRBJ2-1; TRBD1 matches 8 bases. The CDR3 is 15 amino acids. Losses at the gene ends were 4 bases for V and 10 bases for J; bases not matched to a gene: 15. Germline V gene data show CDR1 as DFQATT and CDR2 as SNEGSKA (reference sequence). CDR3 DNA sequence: TGCAGTGCTAAAGACAGGGGTCGGTCAATTTTAGAGCAGTTCTTC. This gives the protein CSAKDRGRSILEQFF.

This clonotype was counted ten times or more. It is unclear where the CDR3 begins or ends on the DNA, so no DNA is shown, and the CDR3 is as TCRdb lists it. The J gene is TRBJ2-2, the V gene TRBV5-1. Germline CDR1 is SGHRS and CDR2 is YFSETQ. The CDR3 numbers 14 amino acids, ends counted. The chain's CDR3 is CASSLEVGQGIPFF.

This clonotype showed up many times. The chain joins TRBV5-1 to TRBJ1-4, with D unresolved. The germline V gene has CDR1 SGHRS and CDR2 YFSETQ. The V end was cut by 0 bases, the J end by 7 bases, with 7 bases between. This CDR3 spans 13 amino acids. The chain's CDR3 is CASSLDDGEKLFF. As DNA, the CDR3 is TGCGCCAGCAGCTTGGACGACGGTGAAAAACTGTTTTTT.

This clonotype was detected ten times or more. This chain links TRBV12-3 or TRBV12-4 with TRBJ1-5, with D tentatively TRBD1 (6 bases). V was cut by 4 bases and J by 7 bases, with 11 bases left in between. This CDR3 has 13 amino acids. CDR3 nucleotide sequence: TGTGCCAGCAGTTGGGGGCCGGGCCAGCCCCAGCATTTT. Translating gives CASSWGPGQPQHF.

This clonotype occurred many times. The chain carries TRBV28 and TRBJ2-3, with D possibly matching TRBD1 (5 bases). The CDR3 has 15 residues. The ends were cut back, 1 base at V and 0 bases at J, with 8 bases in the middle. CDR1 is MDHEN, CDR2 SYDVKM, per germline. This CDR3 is CASSLLGLSTDTQYF. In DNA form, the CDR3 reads TGTGCCAGCAGTTTATTGGGGCTTAGCACAGATACGCAGTATTTT.

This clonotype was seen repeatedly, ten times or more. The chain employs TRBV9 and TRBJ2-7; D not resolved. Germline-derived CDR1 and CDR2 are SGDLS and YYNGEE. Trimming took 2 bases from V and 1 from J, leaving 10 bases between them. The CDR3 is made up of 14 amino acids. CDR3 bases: TGTGCCAGCAGCGTCGGCGGCAGTTCCTACGAGCAGTACTTC. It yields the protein CASSVGGSSYEQYF.

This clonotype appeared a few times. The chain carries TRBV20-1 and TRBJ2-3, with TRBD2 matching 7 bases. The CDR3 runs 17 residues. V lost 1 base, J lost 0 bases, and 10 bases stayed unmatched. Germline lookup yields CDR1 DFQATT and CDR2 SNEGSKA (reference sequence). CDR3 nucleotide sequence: TGCAGTGCTAGAGCTGTACGCGGGAGCACTAGCACAGATACGCAGTATTTT. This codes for CSARAVRGSTSTDTQYF.

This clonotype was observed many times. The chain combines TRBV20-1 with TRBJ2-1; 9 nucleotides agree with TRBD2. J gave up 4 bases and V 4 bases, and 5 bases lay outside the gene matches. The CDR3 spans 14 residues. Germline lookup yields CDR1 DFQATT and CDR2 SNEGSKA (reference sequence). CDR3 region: CSAMGLARYNEQFF. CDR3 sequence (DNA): TGCAGTGCTATGGGACTAGCTAGGTACAATGAGCAGTTCTTC.

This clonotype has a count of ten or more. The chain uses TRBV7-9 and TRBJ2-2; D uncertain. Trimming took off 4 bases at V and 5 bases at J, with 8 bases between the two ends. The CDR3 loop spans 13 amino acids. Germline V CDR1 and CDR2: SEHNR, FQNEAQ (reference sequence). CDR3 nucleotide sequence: TGTGCCAGCAGCTCCGACAAGACCGGGGAGCTGTTTTTT. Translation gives CASSSDKTGELFF.